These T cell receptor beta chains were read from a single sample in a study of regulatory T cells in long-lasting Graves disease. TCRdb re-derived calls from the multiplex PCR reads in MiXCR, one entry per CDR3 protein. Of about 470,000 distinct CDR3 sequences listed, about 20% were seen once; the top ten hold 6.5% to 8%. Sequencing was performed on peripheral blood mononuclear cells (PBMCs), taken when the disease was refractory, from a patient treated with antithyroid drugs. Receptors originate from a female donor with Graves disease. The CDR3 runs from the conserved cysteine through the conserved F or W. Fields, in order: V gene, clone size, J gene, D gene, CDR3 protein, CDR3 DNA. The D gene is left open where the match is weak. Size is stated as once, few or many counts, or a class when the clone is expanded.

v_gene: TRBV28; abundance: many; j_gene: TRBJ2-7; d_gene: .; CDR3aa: CASRPRLDYEQYF; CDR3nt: TGTGCCAGCAGGCCACGACTGGACTACGAGCAGTACTTC
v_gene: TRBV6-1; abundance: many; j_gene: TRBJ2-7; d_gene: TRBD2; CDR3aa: CASSEGTSGSYEQYF; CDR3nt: TGTGCCAGCAGTGAGGGGACTAGCGGCTCCTACGAGCAGTACTTC
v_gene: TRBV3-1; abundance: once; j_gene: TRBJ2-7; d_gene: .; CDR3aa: CASKRGGSYEQYF; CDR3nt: TGTGCCAGCAAACGGGGCGGCTCCTACGAGCAGTACTTC
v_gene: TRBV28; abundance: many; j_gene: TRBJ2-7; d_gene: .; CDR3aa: CASSVPGPKPPEQYF; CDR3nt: TGTGCCAGCAGTGTCCCCGGGCCAAAACCCCCCGAGCAGTACTTC
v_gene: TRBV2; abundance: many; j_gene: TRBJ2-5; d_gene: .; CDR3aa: CASLSSGLVETQYF; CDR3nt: TGTGCCAGTCTATCAAGCGGGCTAGTAGAGACCCAGTACTTC
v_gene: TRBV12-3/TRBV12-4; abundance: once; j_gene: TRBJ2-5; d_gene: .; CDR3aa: CASSPSQEIQYF; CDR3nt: TGTGCCAGCAGCCCCAGCCAAGAGATCCAGTACTTC
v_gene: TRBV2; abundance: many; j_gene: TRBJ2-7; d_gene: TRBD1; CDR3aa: CASSGQGTYEQYF; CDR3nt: TGTGCCAGCAGTGGACAGGGGACCTACGAGCAGTACTTC
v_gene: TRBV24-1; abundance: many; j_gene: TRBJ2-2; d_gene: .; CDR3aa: CATKDRNTGELFF; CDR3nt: TGTGCCACCAAGGACAGGAACACCGGGGAGCTGTTTTTT
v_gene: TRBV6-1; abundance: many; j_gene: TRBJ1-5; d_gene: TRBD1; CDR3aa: CASSNGGGIGQPQHF; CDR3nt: TGTGCCAGCAGTAATGGAGGGGGCATAGGTCAGCCCCAGCATTTT
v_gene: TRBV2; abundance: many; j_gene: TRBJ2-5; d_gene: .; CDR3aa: CATSGGGFRVSETQYF; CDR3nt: TGTGCCACCTCTGGGGGAGGTTTTCGGGTCTCAGAGACCCAGTACTTC
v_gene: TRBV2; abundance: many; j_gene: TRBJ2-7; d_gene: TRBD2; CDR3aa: CASKGTSGSYEQYF; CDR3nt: TGTGCCAGCAAAGGGACTAGCGGGAGTTACGAGCAGTACTTC